This T cell receptor beta chain is from a study of T cell changes during pregnancy in multiple sclerosis. Germline CDR1 is SGHVS and CDR2 is FQNEAQ. The ends lost 1 base at V and 1 base at J; junction bases unmatched: 1. This CDR3 is built from 15 residues. TCRdb keeps only in-frame clones here, not all; method: immunoSEQ multiplex PCR. The profile covers more than 30,000 clones, with about 90% appearing a single time and more than 0.55% taken by the ten largest. The V gene is TRBV7-8, the J gene TRBJ1-2; 9 bases line up with TRBD1. The source was CD4+ T cells from peripheral blood mononuclear cells, collected before pregnancy. The origin of this receptor is a female donor with multiple sclerosis, enrolled in a pregnancy study. The CDR3 region is CASSLGQGVNYGYTF. Written as DNA, the CDR3 is TGTGCCAGCAGCTTAGGACAGGGGGTTAACTATGGCTACACCTTC.